Listed below are T cell receptor beta chains from one sample, sequenced in a study of T cell repertoires in cytomegalovirus infection. Their antigen targets remain unknown. TCRdb fed the reads into MiXCR, producing one record per CDR3 protein. Of hundreds of thousands of distinct CDR3 sequences in the sample, approximately 31% were seen once. Sequences were derived from cultured CD8+ T cells from PBMCs, sampled from culture after CMV antigen stimulation. All receptors derive from a human donor in good health (CMV status not recorded). Some clones in this sample may be carry-over from other donors' samples. CDR3s include the opening cysteine and the closing phenylalanine or tryptophan. Each record gives: V gene, clone size, D gene, J gene, CDR3 DNA, CDR3 protein. The D gene is left open where the match is weak. The size field is filled for only some rows; it gives once, few, many or a size class.

v_call: TRBV7-9
clone_size: NA
d_call: TRBD1
j_call: TRBJ1-4
cdr3_nt: TGTGCCAGCAGCCGAGACCCACAGGGGGCTAATGAAAAACTGTTTTTT
cdr3_aa: CASSRDPQGANEKLFF

v_call: TRBV6-5
clone_size: NA
d_call: NA
j_call: TRBJ2-4
cdr3_nt: TGTGCCAGCGGGCCTGGCACACCCAAAAACATTCAGTACTTC
cdr3_aa: CASGPGTPKNIQYF

v_call: TRBV6-6
clone_size: NA
d_call: NA
j_call: TRBJ2-1
cdr3_nt: TGTGCCAGCAGTTACTCGAGGGGACGCTCGCCCTACAATGAGCAGTTCTTC
cdr3_aa: CASSYSRGRSPYNEQFF

v_call: TRBV12-5
clone_size: NA
d_call: NA
j_call: TRBJ2-3
cdr3_nt: TGTGCTAGTGGGTTGGGGAGATATGCGCAGTATTTT
cdr3_aa: CASGLGRYAQYF

v_call: TRBV20-1
clone_size: NA
d_call: TRBD1
j_call: TRBJ1-1
cdr3_nt: TGCAGTGCTAGGGATTTGACAGGGACACTCCACGTCGAAGCTTTCTTT
cdr3_aa: CSARDLTGTLHVEAFF

v_call: TRBV6-1
clone_size: NA
d_call: TRBD2
j_call: TRBJ2-7
cdr3_nt: TGTGCCAGCAGCCATTTGTTGACTAGCGGGGACAGCTGCGAGCAGTACTTC
cdr3_aa: CASSHLLTSGDSCEQYF

v_call: TRBV2
clone_size: NA
d_call: TRBD1
j_call: TRBJ1-1
cdr3_nt: TGTGCCAGCACCCTTGTACAGGGGGCCAACACTGAAGCTTTCTTT
cdr3_aa: CASTLVQGANTEAFF

v_call: TRBV11-2
clone_size: NA
d_call: NA
j_call: TRBJ2-2
cdr3_nt: TGCGCCAGCCGGCAGACCGTTCCCGGGGAGCTGTTTTTT
cdr3_aa: CASRQTVPGELFF

v_call: TRBV7-6
clone_size: NA
d_call: NA
j_call: TRBJ1-1
cdr3_nt: TGTGCCAGCAGCTTGGGGCCAGGGCGTGAGAACACTGAAGCTTTCTTT
cdr3_aa: CASSLGPGRENTEAFF

v_call: TRBV13
clone_size: NA
d_call: NA
j_call: TRBJ2-2
cdr3_nt: TGTGCCAGCAGCTTAGGGGCCGAACCGTTTTTT
cdr3_aa: CASSLGAEPFF

v_call: TRBV25-1
clone_size: few
d_call: NA
j_call: TRBJ1-2
cdr3_nt: TGTGCCAGCAGTGGGCATCGAACCACTAACTATGGCTACACCTTC
cdr3_aa: CASSGHRTTNYGYTF

v_call: TRBV27
clone_size: NA
d_call: TRBD1
j_call: TRBJ2-6
cdr3_nt: TGTGCCAGCAGCTGGACAGGGGCTGGGGCCAACGTCCTGACTTTC
cdr3_aa: CASSWTGAGANVLTF

v_call: TRBV10-1
clone_size: NA
d_call: NA
j_call: TRBJ1-6
cdr3_nt: TGCGCCAGCAGTGAGGACTTTACGACCAGCTCACCCCTCCACTTT
cdr3_aa: CASSEDFTTSSPLHF

v_call: TRBV19
clone_size: few
d_call: NA
j_call: TRBJ1-4
cdr3_nt: TGTGCCAGTAGTATCGGTTCCTTGCGGGAAAAACTGTTTTTT
cdr3_aa: CASSIGSLREKLFF

v_call: TRBV6-5
clone_size: few
d_call: TRBD1
j_call: TRBJ1-5
cdr3_nt: TGTGCCAGCAGTTACTCGGGGACAGGCGGTCAGCCCCAGCATTTT
cdr3_aa: CASSYSGTGGQPQHF

v_call: TRBV6-2/TRBV6-3
clone_size: few
d_call: NA
j_call: TRBJ1-2
cdr3_nt: TGTGCCAGCAGTTCCGTAACAGGGATCTATGGCTACACCTTC
cdr3_aa: CASSSVTGIYGYTF

v_call: TRBV6-8
clone_size: NA
d_call: TRBD1
j_call: TRBJ1-1
cdr3_nt: TGTGCCAGCAGCCTTCCTTACTCAGGGGACAGCAGGAACACTGAAGCTTTCTTT
cdr3_aa: CASSLPYSGDSRNTEAFF

v_call: TRBV4-2
clone_size: NA
d_call: TRBD2
j_call: TRBJ2-3
cdr3_nt: TGTGCCAGCAGCCAAGGACTAGCGGGGGTGACCACAGATACGCAGTATTTT
cdr3_aa: CASSQGLAGVTTDTQYF

v_call: TRBV7-7
clone_size: NA
d_call: NA
j_call: TRBJ2-1
cdr3_nt: TGTGCTAGCAGCGTTGAAGTCGGCCTGGGGGGCAATGAGCAGTTCTTC
cdr3_aa: CASSVEVGLGGNEQFF

v_call: TRBV7-3
clone_size: NA
d_call: NA
j_call: TRBJ1-2
cdr3_nt: TGTGCCAGCAGCTATACTGAAATGGGGGCCATCACCTTC
cdr3_aa: CASSYTEMGAITF

v_call: TRBV19
clone_size: few
d_call: TRBD2
j_call: TRBJ2-1
cdr3_nt: TGTGCCAGTAGTATAGTGTACCAGCGGGGGGGCCATGAGCAGTTCTTC
cdr3_aa: CASSIVYQRGGHEQFF

v_call: TRBV24-1
clone_size: NA
d_call: NA
j_call: TRBJ2-3
cdr3_nt: TGTGCCACCAGGAACAGGGTGAGCACAGATACGCAGTATTTT
cdr3_aa: CATRNRVSTDTQYF

v_call: TRBV27
clone_size: NA
d_call: NA
j_call: TRBJ1-1
cdr3_nt: TGTGCCAGCAGACCCCTTCAGGGCGGACTTGAAGCTTTCTTT
cdr3_aa: CASRPLQGGLEAFF

v_call: TRBV4-1
clone_size: few
d_call: NA
j_call: TRBJ2-3
cdr3_nt: TGCGCCAGCAGCCAACCTCCCTGGGATACGCAGTATTTT
cdr3_aa: CASSQPPWDTQYF

v_call: TRBV18
clone_size: few
d_call: NA
j_call: TRBJ2-5
cdr3_nt: TGTGCCAGCTCACCCCGGGACCGGGAGGAGACCCAGTACTTC
cdr3_aa: CASSPRDREETQYF

v_call: TRBV15
clone_size: NA
d_call: NA
j_call: TRBJ2-1
cdr3_nt: TGTGCCACCAGCATTGCTAATGAGCAGTTCTTC
cdr3_aa: CATSIANEQFF

v_call: TRBV7-6
clone_size: many
d_call: NA
j_call: TRBJ2-1
cdr3_nt: TGTGCCAGCAGCACCCGACTCGGCTCCTACAATGAGCAGTTCTTC
cdr3_aa: CASSTRLGSYNEQFF

v_call: TRBV5-4
clone_size: NA
d_call: TRBD2
j_call: TRBJ2-2
cdr3_nt: TGTGCCAGCAGCGGCAGCGCCTCGGGGGGCGGGGAGCTGTTTTTT
cdr3_aa: CASSGSASGGGELFF

v_call: TRBV28
clone_size: NA
d_call: TRBD1
j_call: TRBJ2-2
cdr3_nt: TGTGCCAGCAGTCGCCGGGACAGAGACACCGGGGAGCTGTTTTTT
cdr3_aa: CASSRRDRDTGELFF

v_call: TRBV4-2
clone_size: few
d_call: TRBD2
j_call: TRBJ2-5
cdr3_nt: TGTGCCAGCAGCCAACTAGCGGGCCAAGAGACCCAGTACTTC
cdr3_aa: CASSQLAGQETQYF

v_call: TRBV6-2/TRBV6-3
clone_size: few
d_call: NA
j_call: TRBJ2-1
cdr3_nt: TGTGCCAGCAGTTCTACCATCGGGTACCACACATACAATGAGCAGTTCTTC
cdr3_aa: CASSSTIGYHTYNEQFF

v_call: TRBV19
clone_size: NA
d_call: NA
j_call: TRBJ2-7
cdr3_nt: TGTGCCAGTAGTATAGAAGGGACCCGAACGGCCTACGAGCAGTACTTC
cdr3_aa: CASSIEGTRTAYEQYF

v_call: TRBV4-1
clone_size: NA
d_call: NA
j_call: TRBJ2-5
cdr3_nt: TGCGCCAGCAGCCAAGATATAGGTCCCAGGGAGACCCAGTACTTC
cdr3_aa: CASSQDIGPRETQYF

v_call: TRBV7-2
clone_size: few
d_call: TRBD2
j_call: TRBJ2-1
cdr3_nt: TGTGCCAGCAGCTTAGCGTACTTGAGGGCGGGGGGGGATGAGCAGTTCTTC
cdr3_aa: CASSLAYLRAGGDEQFF

v_call: TRBV12-3/TRBV12-4
clone_size: few
d_call: TRBD2
j_call: TRBJ2-3
cdr3_nt: TGTGCCAGCAGCTTCGGACTAGGGGCGGCAGATACGCAGTATTTT
cdr3_aa: CASSFGLGAADTQYF

v_call: TRBV29-1
clone_size: NA
d_call: NA
j_call: TRBJ1-1
cdr3_nt: TGCAGCGTTGAAGATGCGGTGAACACTGAAGCTTTCTTT
cdr3_aa: CSVEDAVNTEAFF

v_call: TRBV27
clone_size: NA
d_call: NA
j_call: TRBJ2-6
cdr3_nt: TGTGCCAGCAGCCGCCGGGCCAACACAATAAAAGAGGCTGGGGCCAACGTCCTGACTTTC
cdr3_aa: CASSRRANTIKEAGANVLTF

v_call: TRBV7-9
clone_size: few
d_call: NA
j_call: TRBJ1-5
cdr3_nt: TGTGCCAGCAGCCCTGCCCCGTCCGGAGGTGATCAGCCCCAGCATTTT
cdr3_aa: CASSPAPSGGDQPQHF

v_call: TRBV5-4
clone_size: NA
d_call: TRBD1
j_call: TRBJ1-5
cdr3_nt: TGTGCCAGCAGTATGATTGGGGAGGGGGCGTATAGCAATCAGCCCCAGCATTTT
cdr3_aa: CASSMIGEGAYSNQPQHF

v_call: TRBV3-1
clone_size: NA
d_call: NA
j_call: TRBJ2-3
cdr3_nt: TGTGCCAGCAGCCAAACCCCCACGAAAACGGGGCTGCCAGATACGCAGTATTTT
cdr3_aa: CASSQTPTKTGLPDTQYF

v_call: TRBV6-8
clone_size: NA
d_call: NA
j_call: TRBJ1-2
cdr3_nt: TGTGCCAGCAGTTACTCGTCCATTCGTAACTATGGCTACACCTTC
cdr3_aa: CASSYSSIRNYGYTF

v_call: TRBV10-3
clone_size: few
d_call: TRBD1
j_call: TRBJ2-7
cdr3_nt: TGTGCCATCCGAGTGGGACAGTCCTACGAGCAGTACTTC
cdr3_aa: CAIRVGQSYEQYF

v_call: TRBV4-1
clone_size: few
d_call: NA
j_call: TRBJ2-5
cdr3_nt: TGCGCCAGCAGCCAAGATGAAGGGGCTCGAAAGACCCAGTACTTC
cdr3_aa: CASSQDEGARKTQYF

v_call: TRBV11-2
clone_size: many
d_call: TRBD1
j_call: TRBJ1-5
cdr3_nt: TGTGCCAGCAGCTTAACCACGACAGGGTTCAATCAGCCCCAGCATTTT
cdr3_aa: CASSLTTTGFNQPQHF

v_call: TRBV10-3
clone_size: once
d_call: NA
j_call: TRBJ2-3
cdr3_nt: TGTGCCATTTACAGGGAAAGTACAGATACGCAGTATTTT
cdr3_aa: CAIYRESTDTQYF